This is a list of T cell receptor beta chains from one sample in a study of Graves' ophthalmopathy and Graves' hyperthyroidism. Each CDR3 protein gets one entry after TCRdb re-called the multiplex PCR reads with MiXCR. Of fewer than 400,000 distinct CDR3 sequences detected, around 19% appear once; the ten largest clones hold roughly 1.4%. Specimen: peripheral blood. Every receptor here comes from a woman younger than 35 with Graves' ophthalmopathy. Each CDR3 is given with its conserved first and last residue. A D gene is named only where the DNA matches it firmly. Clone size is shown for a subset of rows, as once, few, many or a class of expanded clone.

TRBJ2-7 | many | TRBV9 | . | TGTGCCAGCAGCGTCAGAGACAGGAATACCTACGAGCAGTACTTC | CASSVRDRNTYEQYF
TRBJ2-7 | many | TRBV28 | TRBD1 | TGTGCCAGCAGTTCCACCGGGACAGGGGTTACGGAGCAGTACTTC | CASSSTGTGVTEQYF
TRBJ2-7 | many | TRBV12-3/TRBV12-4 | TRBD2 | TGTGCCAGCAGTTTTGGCGGGGGGGCCGGCGAGCAGTACTTC | CASSFGGGAGEQYF
TRBJ2-7 | many | TRBV7-8 | . | TGTGCCAGCAGCCTCATGTCCGGGTCCTCCTCCTACGAGCAGTACTTC | CASSLMSGSSSYEQYF
TRBJ1-1 | many | TRBV10-3 | . | TGTGCCATCAGCCCTTCGGGCGCTGAAGCTTTCTTT | CAISPSGAEAFF
TRBJ1-1 | many | TRBV4-3 | TRBD1 | TGCGCCAGCAGACGGACAGGGTACACTGAAGCTTTCTTT | CASRRTGYTEAFF
TRBJ1-2 | many | TRBV29-1 | . | TGCAGCGTTGAATCGCCCCGGGAAAGGGCTAACTATGGCTACACCTTC | CSVESPRERANYGYTF
TRBJ1-2 | many | TRBV6-5 | . | TGTGCCAGCAGTTTTTTCCATACAGCGAACTATGGCTACACCTTC | CASSFFHTANYGYTF
TRBJ2-4 | . | TRBV6-5 | . | TGTGCCAGCAGTTCCTCGGACTTATTGAAAAACATTCAGTACTTC | CASSSSDLLKNIQYF
TRBJ2-4 | many | TRBV11-2 | TRBD1 | TGTGCCAGCAGCTTACAAGGGAGACAGGGCACTGGCAAAAACATTCAGTACTTC | CASSLQGRQGTGKNIQYF
TRBJ2-7 | many | TRBV6-5 | . | TGTGCCAGCAGTTCCCAGGGTGCGAACTACGAGCAGTACTTC | CASSSQGANYEQYF
TRBJ1-1 | . | TRBV6-1 | . | TGTGCCAGCAGTGAAGTGGAGAGGACTGAAGCTTTCTTT | CASSEVERTEAFF
TRBJ1-1 | many | TRBV12-3/TRBV12-4 | . | TGTGCCAGCAGTAGTGACATTCCGAACACTGAAGCTTTCTTT | CASSSDIPNTEAFF
TRBJ2-5 | many | TRBV14 | . | TGTGCCAGCCCTGACAGTGGCCAGGGGGGTGAGACCCAGTACTTC | CASPDSGQGGETQYF
TRBJ2-7 | many | TRBV6-1 | . | TGTGCCAGCAGGGACCCGGGACGGCTCTACGAGCAGTACTTC | CASRDPGRLYEQYF
TRBJ1-1 | many | TRBV18 | . | TGTGCCAGCTCGCCACAGGGAGAAGCTTTCTTT | CASSPQGEAFF
TRBJ2-5 | . | TRBV7-8 | TRBD2 | TGTGCCAGCAGCTTAGCTGCGACGACTAGCGGTAGAGAGACCCAGTACTTC | CASSLAATTSGRETQYF
TRBJ1-1 | many | TRBV20-1 | . | TGCAGTGCTAGAGGCCTGACAGATAACACTGAAGCTTTCTTT | CSARGLTDNTEAFF
TRBJ2-5 | many | TRBV6-5 | TRBD2 | TGTGCCAGCAGTTATCGGTCTGCGGGAGGTTCGGAGACCCAGTACTTC | CASSYRSAGGSETQYF
TRBJ1-1 | . | TRBV18 | . | TGTGCCAGCTCACCAGTTACCGAAGCTTTCTTT | CASSPVTEAFF
TRBJ1-2 | many | TRBV29-1 | TRBD1 | TGCAGCGTCTTAACAGGGGCGCAGGGCTACACCTTC | CSVLTGAQGYTF
TRBJ2-7 | many | TRBV11-2 | TRBD1 | TGTGCCAGCAGCTTAGGGGACAGGGGGGGCTCAGAGACCTACGAGCAGTACTTC | CASSLGDRGGSETYEQYF
TRBJ2-7 | many | TRBV7-8 | . | TGTGCCAGCAGCTTAGGCGGGTCTCCCTACGAGCAGTACTTC | CASSLGGSPYEQYF
TRBJ1-2 | many | TRBV11-2 | TRBD1 | TGTGCCAGCAGCTCTAGGACAGGGCAATATGGCTACACCTTC | CASSSRTGQYGYTF
TRBJ2-5 | many | TRBV30 | . | TGTGCCTCCAGCCCACTAGGGGGAGCAAGGGAGACCCAGTACTTC | CASSPLGGARETQYF
TRBJ2-6 | . | TRBV6-1 | . | TGTGCCAGCAGTGAATTCGGGTCCGGGATGACCTCTGGGGCCAACGTCCTGACTTTC | CASSEFGSGMTSGANVLTF
TRBJ2-7 | many | TRBV6-1 | . | TGTGCCAGCTACGTACAGGGAGGGAACTTC | CASYVQGGNF
TRBJ2-5 | . | TRBV7-9 | TRBD2 | TGTGCCAGCAGCTGGGAGCGGGAATTCGGGGAGACCCAGTACTTC | CASSWEREFGETQYF
TRBJ2-7 | many | TRBV29-1 | . | TGCAGCGTTGCTGGGGCAGGAGTTCCTTACGAGCAGTACTTC | CSVAGAGVPYEQYF
TRBJ2-7 | once | TRBV15 | TRBD1 | TGTGCCACCAGCAGAGATCCTCCCGGGACAGCTTACGAGCAGTACTTC | CATSRDPPGTAYEQYF
TRBJ2-7 | many | TRBV15 | . | TGTGCCACCAGCAGAGTCGGGGAAAAACTGTACTTC | CATSRVGEKLYF
TRBJ1-5 | . | TRBV6-2/TRBV6-3 | . | TGTGCCAGCAGTTACAGGCCACCTTCAAGAATGTACCATCAGCCCCAGCATTTT | CASSYRPPSRMYHQPQHF
TRBJ1-1 | many | TRBV29-1 | . | TGCAGCGTTCAGGCCTCGGGGTGGTACACTGAAGCTTTCTTT | CSVQASGWYTEAFF
TRBJ2-7 | many | TRBV10-3 | . | TGTGCCATCAGTGAAATAAGGAGCGGAACCTACGAGCAGTACTTC | CAISEIRSGTYEQYF
TRBJ2-2 | . | TRBV18 | TRBD1 | TGTGCCAGCTCGGCGCCGGGACAGGGGATCACCGGGGAGCTGTTTTTT | CASSAPGQGITGELFF
TRBJ2-2 | many | TRBV7-2 | . | TGTGCCAGCAGCGCCTTCGCTAGGTTTTCCGGGGAGCTGTTTTTT | CASSAFARFSGELFF
TRBJ1-2 | . | TRBV6-2/TRBV6-3 | . | TGTGCCAGCAGTTACTCGCCGCGGACCAACTATGGCTACACCTTC | CASSYSPRTNYGYTF
TRBJ2-7 | . | TRBV29-1 | . | TGCAGCGTTGAAGTACTGGGGACCTACGAGCAGTACTTC | CSVEVLGTYEQYF
TRBJ1-1 | many | TRBV2 | TRBD1 | TGTGCCAGCAGTGAAGCGGTCAGGGGGACAGCTTTCTTT | CASSEAVRGTAFF
TRBJ1-1 | many | TRBV7-9 | . | TGTGCCAGCAGCACCGGGTCTTTGAACACTGAAGCTTTCTTT | CASSTGSLNTEAFF
TRBJ2-6 | many | TRBV15 | . | TGTGCCACCAGCAGCTTACAGGGTTCTGGGGCCAACGTCCTGACTTTC | CATSSLQGSGANVLTF
TRBJ2-5 | many | TRBV7-2 | . | TGTGCCAGCAGTAAGGAGGAGACCCAGTACTTC | CASSKEETQYF
TRBJ2-7 | many | TRBV2 | TRBD1 | TGTGCCAGCTACCCCGGGACAGGGGCGGGCGAGCAGTACTTC | CASYPGTGAGEQYF
TRBJ1-2 | many | TRBV30 | TRBD1 | TGTGCCTGGAGTGTTCCCGACAGGGCCGTTAACTATGGCTACACCTTC | CAWSVPDRAVNYGYTF
TRBJ1-1 | many | TRBV11-1 | TRBD1 | TGTGCCAGCAGACCACCGGGACAGGGTCAGAGGAGAACTGAAGCTTTCTTT | CASRPPGQGQRRTEAFF
TRBJ2-7 | many | TRBV11-2 | . | TGTGCCAGCAGCTTAGATCCGACAGGCCGTCGGCGGTACTTC | CASSLDPTGRRRYF
TRBJ1-2 | many | TRBV28 | . | TGTGCCAGCAGTTTCCCCGCCGGCTACACCTTC | CASSFPAGYTF
TRBJ1-5 | many | TRBV27 | . | TGTGCCAGCAGTTTAATCTGGGTACGGGGGGTCCATCAGCCCCAGCATTTT | CASSLIWVRGVHQPQHF
TRBJ1-1 | many | TRBV27 | TRBD1 | TGTGCCAGCAGTTTACCCGGACAGGGGAACACTGAAGCTTTCTTT | CASSLPGQGNTEAFF
TRBJ2-2 | many | TRBV12-3/TRBV12-4 | . | TGTGCCAGCAGCCACGGACAGCCGAACACCGGGGAGCTGTTTTTT | CASSHGQPNTGELFF
TRBJ1-5 | many | TRBV6-1 | TRBD1 | TGTGCCAGCAGCAGAACAGGGGTCTCTAGCAATCAGCCCCAGCATTTT | CASSRTGVSSNQPQHF